The 21 T cell receptor beta chains in this list originate from one sample, sequenced in a study of T cell responses to AZD1222 COVID-19 vaccine. Sequencing was performed with immunoSEQ multiplex PCR; in TCRdb, only in-frame clones are kept and a portion is missing. The repertoire holds around 77,000 clones, roughly 84% seen once, with less than 25% in the top ten. Sequenced here: peripheral blood, sampled on day 0 of AZD1222 vaccination. These receptors came from an adult in good health.

V is TRBV10-3 and J is TRBJ2-3; TRBD2 matches at 9 bases. Per the germline V gene, CDR1 is ENHRY and CDR2 is SYGVKD. V lost 7 bases, J lost 4 bases, and 3 bases stayed unmatched. There are 13 residues in the CDR3. This chain's CDR3 is CAIKLAGPDTQYF. The DNA of the CDR3 is TGTGCCATCAAGCTAGCGGGGCCAGATACGCAGTATTTT.

V is TRBV5-1 and J is TRBJ1-3, with a tentative D call TRBD1 (5 bases). Germline assignment: CDR1 SGHRS and CDR2 YFSETQ. V was shortened by 4 bases and J by 11 bases, with 19 bases between the two germline ends. The CDR3 contains 14 residues. CDR3 sequence (DNA): TGCGCCAGCAGCGGGGGAGTCCGGGAAACGGCCATATATTTT. Translated: CASSGGVRETAIYF.

This clone has a single count. The chain couples TRBV10-1 to TRBJ1-1, with D possibly being TRBD1 (6 bases). The germline V and J ends were trimmed by 3 bases and 6 bases, with 11 bases remaining between them. CDR1 and CDR2 from the germline V gene are WNHNN and SYGVQD (reference sequence). The CDR3 totals 13 residues. The DNA of the CDR3 is TGCGCCAGCAGTGACAGGGGTTCGGCTGAAGCTTTCTTT. This codes for CASSDRGSAEAFF.

This chain links TRBV29-1 with TRBJ2-7; 7 bases map to TRBD1. Germline CDR1 SQVTM, CDR2 ANQGSEA. V dropped 2 bases and J dropped 4; count of bases not matched to a gene: 2. The CDR3 is 12 residues long. The CDR3 DNA sequence: TGCAGCGTTGAACTACAGGGGTACGAGCAGTACTTC. Translating it yields CSVELQGYEQYF.

This chain uses TRBV9 with TRBJ2-6; D call uncertain. CDR1 and CDR2 from the germline V gene are SGDLS and YYNGEE. Trimming cost V 1 base and J 0 bases, with 5 bases left between them. This CDR3 region has 15 residues. The CDR3 DNA sequence: TGTGCCAGCAGCGTATGGGGCTCTGGGGCCAACGTCCTGACTTTC. It yields the protein CASSVWGSGANVLTF.

The V gene is TRBV7-9, the J gene TRBJ2-2; unclear D gene. Per germline, CDR1 SEHNR and CDR2 FQNEAQ (reference sequence). This CDR3 is 14 amino acids long. Trimming shortened V by 1 base and J by 3 bases, and 6 bases separated the two germline ends. This chain's CDR3 is CASSLGGDTGELFF. The CDR3 nucleotides read TGTGCCAGCAGCTTAGGGGGTGACACCGGGGAGCTGTTTTTT.

Only one count was recorded for this clone. This rearrangement joins TRBV23-1 to TRBJ2-2; D is possibly TRBD2 (5 bases). TRBV23-1 is an ORF; its function is uncertain. The CDR3 totals 16 residues. The germline V and J ends were trimmed by 6 bases and 3 bases, with 17 bases remaining between them. Written as DNA, the CDR3 is TGCGCCAGCAGACTAGAGGCCCGAAGGGACACCGGGGAGCTGTTTTTT. Residues: CASRLEARRDTGELFF.

V is TRBV18 and J is TRBJ1-2, with D perhaps matching TRBD1 (5 bases). The CDR3 is made up of 14 amino acids. Deletions cut 3 bases from V and 4 bases from J, with 12 bases between. Germline V gives CDR1 KGHSH, CDR2 LQKENI. The CDR3 protein is CASSPTTELYGYTF. In DNA, the CDR3 is TGTGCCAGCTCACCGACGACAGAGCTCTATGGCTACACCTTC.

This chain links TRBV11-2 with TRBJ2-1, with 11 bases fitting TRBD2. This CDR3 spans 15 amino acids. Looked up from germline, CDR1 is SGHAT and CDR2 is FQNNGV. The V segment lost 4 bases and the J segment 7 bases; nucleotides outside the gene matches: 6. This chain's CDR3 is CASSSSGGTSNEQFF. The CDR3 DNA reads as TGTGCCAGCAGCTCTAGCGGGGGGACGAGTAATGAGCAGTTCTTC.

This chain uses TRBV2 with TRBJ1-2, with D maybe TRBD1 (6 bases). Trimming left V 5 bases short and J 4 bases short, with 20 bases between. The germline V gene encodes CDR1 SNHLY and CDR2 FYNNEI. The CDR3 covers 16 residues. CDR3: CASSFQSTGSSYGYTF. The CDR3 nucleotides are TGTGCCAGCAGTTTTCAATCAACAGGGTCCTCCTATGGCTACACCTTC. The variable domain in full, with the rest retrieved from reference TRBV2 and TRBJ1-2, is EPEVTQTPSHQVTQMGQEVILRCVPISNHLYFYWYRQILGQKVEFLVSFYNNEISEKSEIFDDQFSVERPDGSNFTLKIRSTKLEDSAMYFCASSFQSTGSSYGYTFGSGTRLTVV.

As to this clone: The junction differs from germline at one of its ends, possibly a read error. J is TRBJ2-7 and V is TRBV29-1, with D maybe TRBD2 (6 bases). Germline V lookup: CDR1 SQVTM, CDR2 ANQGSEA. This CDR3 is 13 amino acids long. The CDR3 DNA sequence: TGCAGCGTCGAAGGGGTGGGAGGCTACGAGCAGTACTTC. Its translation is CSVEGVGGYEQYF.

The chain couples TRBV29-1 to TRBJ1-6, with D tentatively TRBD1 (6 bases). The V end was cut by 3 bases, the J end by 7 bases, with 10 bases between. This CDR3 contains 13 residues. CDR1 and CDR2 from the germline V gene are SQVTM and ANQGSEA. The CDR3 is CSVELGANSPLHF. The CDR3 nucleotides are TGCAGCGTTGAGTTGGGGGCCAATTCACCCCTCCACTTT.

This rearrangement joins TRBV18 to TRBJ1-2, with 8 bases lining up with TRBD1. With 5 bases clipped from V and 8 bases from J, the junction kept 7 bases outside the gene matches. Looked up from germline, CDR1 is KGHSH and CDR2 is LQKENI. The CDR3 length is 13 residues. The CDR3 region has the DNA TGTGCCAGCTCAACGGACAGGGATAGCGGCTACACCTTC. Protein sequence: CASSTDRDSGYTF. The variable domain in full, completed from reference TRBV18 and TRBJ1-2, reads NAGVMQNPRHLVRRRGQEARLRCSPMKGHSHVYWYRQLPEEGLKFMVYLQKENIIDESGMPKERFSAEFPKEGPSILRIQQVVRGDSAAYFCASSTDRDSGYTFGSGTRLTVV.

The J gene is TRBJ1-5, the V gene TRBV20-1; D is perhaps TRBD1 (5 bases). Germline V CDR1 and CDR2: DFQATT, SNEGSKA (reference sequence). This CDR3 contains 13 residues. The germline V and J ends were trimmed by 3 bases and 5 bases, with 11 bases remaining between them. The DNA of the CDR3 is TGCAGTGCTAGTATTGGGGGGGATCAGCCCCAGCATTTT. It encodes CSASIGGDQPQHF.

Of note for this clone: The identical CDR3 is also encoded by other nucleotide sequences in the sample. Here the CDR3 reads CAISVGQNNSPLHF. The CDR3 DNA reads as TGTGCCATCAGTGTGGGGCAGAATAATTCACCCCTCCACTTT. The rearrangement links TRBV10-3 to TRBJ1-6; a possible D gene is TRBD1 (5 bases). Germline-derived CDR1 and CDR2 are ENHRY and SYGVKD. V was cut by 4 bases and J by 5 bases, with 9 bases left in between. The CDR3 sequence is 14 residues long.

The chain uses TRBV3-1 (or the pseudogene TRBV3-2) and TRBJ2-3, with 7 bases that match TRBD2. The CDR3 sequence is 21 residues long. The germline CDR1 and CDR2 sequences are LGHDT and YNNKEL (reference sequence). The junction had 24 bases not matched to a gene; V was cut back by 4 bases and J by 2 bases. As DNA, the CDR3 is TGTGCCAGCAGCCTAGTCGTTTCTTCGACTTGGACTAGTGGACTCACAGATACGCAGTATTTT. The encoded protein is CASSLVVSSTWTSGLTDTQYF.

In DNA, the CDR3 is TGTGCCAGCAGCGGACAGTCAGATAATTCACCCCTCCACTTT. The encoded protein is CASSGQSDNSPLHF. The rearrangement uses TRBV6-5 and TRBJ1-6; possible D gene TRBD1, 6 bases. The CDR3 loop spans 14 amino acids. V lost 6 bases and J lost 5, with 11 bases in between. Looked up from germline, CDR1 is MNHEY and CDR2 is SVGAGI.

The chain joins TRBV10-3 to TRBJ2-3; D is unresolved. Between the trimmed V and J ends, which lost 7 bases and 1 base, there was a span of 9 bases. Germline loops: CDR1 ENHRY, CDR2 SYGVKD. The CDR3 totals 13 residues. For the CDR3, the DNA is TGTGCCATCACCCAGCCGGGCACAGATACGCAGTATTTT. As protein: CAITQPGTDTQYF.

The gene calls are TRBV6-5 and TRBJ2-7, with TRBD1 matching over 10 bases. Unmatched junction bases numbered 8, after V lost 9 bases and J lost 3 bases. Germline CDR1 reads MNHEY; CDR2 reads SVGAGI. The CDR3 runs 14 residues. The CDR3 sequence: CASVGQGLNYEQYF. The CDR3 DNA reads TGTGCCAGTGTGGGACAGGGGTTGAACTACGAGCAGTACTTC.

This clone turned up a few times. This rearrangement joins TRBV5-1 to TRBJ2-3, with 9 bases that match TRBD2. The CDR3 has 15 residues. Germline trimming cut 6 bases from V and 3 bases from J; bases unmatched to any gene: 8. Germline V gene lookup returns CDR1 SGHRS and CDR2 YFSETQ. The CDR3 nucleotides are TGCGCCAGCACCCGGACTAGCGTAAGGACAGATACGCAGTATTTT. Its translation: CASTRTSVRTDTQYF.

This chain joins TRBV19 and TRBJ1-2; D is unclear. Deletions cut 8 bases from V and 4 bases from J, with 17 bases between. This CDR3 has 14 amino acids. From germline, CDR1 is LNHDA and CDR2 SQIVND (reference sequence). The CDR3 DNA is TGTGCCAGTTATTCGGTTGTTTCGACCTATGGCTACACCTTC. Residues: CASYSVVSTYGYTF.